This T cell receptor beta chain was identified during a study of cytomegalovirus exposure and HLA in healthy donors. This clone was observed once. Its antigen is still unknown. Study conclusions and caveats: The study carried out a later analysis of TCR beta sequences. It associated about 15,000 of them with specific HLA alleles at a false discovery rate of 0.05. Because they were indistinguishable, some V segments, including TRBV6-2 and TRBV6-3, were excluded. Sequencing depth across donors, presence/absence analyses assumed, was roughly uniform.

In the PCR, 60 Vbeta and 13 Jbeta primers were used. Method: immunoSEQ multiplex PCR; TCRdb's copy keeps in-frame clones and lacks some. The table has 50,000 or so clones, 75% to 80% seen once. The V gene lost 0 bases and the J gene lost 3 bases, with 9 bases spanning the gap. CDR3 length: 15 amino acids. Per the germline V gene, CDR1 is SGHDN and CDR2 is FVKESK. The sample taken for sequencing was PBMCs. The chain carries TRBV14 and TRBJ1-3; the D gene is possibly TRBD1 (5 bases). The sequence came from a woman aged 40 to 50 in good health and CMV-seropositive. CDR3 sequence: CASSQDNRNGNTIYF. CDR3 sequence (DNA): TGTGCCAGCAGCCAAGATAACAGGAATGGAAACACCATATATTTT.